Following are 32 T cell receptor beta chains from one sample sequenced in a study of CD8 T cell repertoires and HIV-1 epitope variants. For these TCRs, the target antigens are not known. TCRdb's copy holds only in-frame clones and misses some; the assay was immunoSEQ multiplex PCR. The table lists about 5,000 clones, approximately 70% of them singletons. The sequencing input was cultured CD8+ T cells derived from PBMCs. The receptor set was obtained from a male donor with HIV.

This clone came up a few times. The gene calls are TRBV2 and TRBJ1-1, with TRBD1 matching 8 bases. The V segment lost 5 bases and the J segment 0 bases; nucleotides outside the gene matches: 2. The CDR3 runs 14 residues. CDR1 SNHLY and CDR2 FYNNEI come from the germline V gene. The CDR3 here is CASSLGQVNTEAFF. The CDR3 nucleotides read TGTGCCAGCAGTCTGGGACAGGTGAACACTGAAGCTTTCTTT.

V is TRBV27 and J is TRBJ2-3, with TRBD2 matching over 8 bases. Trimming at V came to 1 base and at J to 5 bases, leaving 17 bases not matched to a gene. This CDR3 region has 19 residues. Germline CDR1 is MNHEY and CDR2 is SMNVEV (reference sequence). CDR3 bases: TGTGCCAGCAGTTTATATGCGCTCCTCGGGCGGGGGGATTTAGATACGCAGTATTTT. It encodes CASSLYALLGRGDLDTQYF.

The chain is built from TRBV11-2 and TRBJ2-7; 10 positions agree with TRBD1. V was clipped by 0 bases and J by 9 bases; unmatched bases: 17. This CDR3 is built from 18 residues. The germline V gene encodes CDR1 SGHAT and CDR2 FQNNGV. The CDR3 coding sequence is TGTGCCAGCAGCTTAGAGGGACAGGGGAGGGTAGGTGCGGCGGGGCAGTACTTC. Its translation is CASSLEGQGRVGAAGQYF.

CDR3 coding DNA: TGTGCCAGCAGCTTAGATTCCGCGGGAGGGGAAGTTTACGAGCAGTACTTC. It yields the protein CASSLDSAGGEVYEQYF. This chain links TRBV11-2 with TRBJ2-7; 9 nucleotides agree with TRBD2. J was trimmed by 4 bases and V by 0 bases; bases with no gene match: 10. This CDR3 comprises 17 residues. Germline V gene lookup returns CDR1 SGHAT and CDR2 FQNNGV.

The chain links TRBV7-9 to TRBJ2-7; the D gene could be TRBD1 or TRBD2 (5 bases each). Trimming took off 3 bases at V and 5 bases at J, with 5 bases between the two ends. The germline gives CDR1 SEHNR, CDR2 FQNEAQ (reference sequence). The CDR3 covers 11 residues. Here the CDR3 reads CASSLGDEQYF. The CDR3 DNA reads TGTGCCAGCAGCTTGGGGGACGAGCAGTACTTC. The whole variable domain, filled in from reference TRBV7-9 and TRBJ2-7, reads DTGVSQNPRHKITKRGQNVTFRCDPISEHNRLYWYRQTLGQGPEFLTYFQNEAQLEKSRLLSDRFSAERPKGSFSTLEIQRTEQGDSAMYLCASSLGDEQYFGPGTRLTVT.

Turning to this clone: Other DNA sequences from this sample encode an identical CDR3 as well. Here the CDR3 reads CASRPGLANTGELFF. CDR3 in DNA: TGTGCCAGCAGACCGGGACTAGCTAACACCGGGGAGCTGTTTTTT. V gene TRBV7-9 combines with J gene TRBJ2-2; 9 nucleotides align to TRBD2. The germline CDR1 and CDR2 sequences are SEHNR and FQNEAQ (reference sequence). V lost 6 bases, J lost 2 bases, and 4 bases stayed unmatched. The CDR3 totals 15 residues.

This rearrangement joins TRBV11-2 to TRBJ2-3; TRBD1 matches at 8 bases. The trim removed 5 bases at V and 2 bases at J, leaving 6 bases unmatched. Germline assignment: CDR1 SGHAT and CDR2 FQNNGV. The CDR3 length is 15 residues. CDR3 bases: TGTGCCAGCAGCCCAGGACAGGGCAACACAGATACGCAGTATTTT. Translated, it gives CASSPGQGNTDTQYF.

Sample share makes this clone medium-sized. This chain uses TRBV5-5 with TRBJ1-5; D unresolved. Germline values: CDR1 SGHKS, CDR2 YYEKEE (reference sequence). Trimming stripped 4 bases from V and 3 bases from J, with 5 bases between. The CDR3 runs 12 residues. The CDR3 reads CASSDHNQPQHF. CDR3 DNA sequence: TGTGCCAGCAGCGATCACAATCAGCCCCAGCATTTT.

The CDR3 loop reads CASSLRGGFNEQYF. The CDR3, as DNA: TGTGCCAGCAGTTTGAGGGGGGGCTTCAACGAGCAGTACTTC. This rearrangement joins TRBV27 to TRBJ2-7, with D possibly being TRBD2 (7 bases). Germline assignment: CDR1 MNHEY and CDR2 SMNVEV (reference sequence). The germline V and J ends were trimmed by 3 bases and 5 bases, with 14 bases remaining between them. This CDR3 spans 14 amino acids.

The chain links TRBV7-9 to TRBJ2-7; 7 bases map to TRBD2. Germline V lookup: CDR1 SEHNR, CDR2 FQNEAQ (reference sequence). The CDR3 has 15 amino acids. The ends lost 1 base at V and 2 bases at J; junction bases unmatched: 5. The CDR3 bases are TGTGCCAGCAGCTTAGTAGCGGGTTTAACCTACGAGCAGTACTTC. This codes for CASSLVAGLTYEQYF.

About this clone: The sample contains more than one DNA sequence encoding this CDR3. The chain couples TRBV9 to TRBJ2-7; 9 bases agree with TRBD2. J was trimmed by 5 bases and V by 5 bases; bases with no gene match: 8. The CDR3 has 14 amino acids. Germline lookup yields CDR1 SGDLS and CDR2 YYNGEE. CDR3 region: CASSGGGGADEQYF. CDR3 bases: TGTGCCAGCAGTGGGGGCGGGGGGGCGGACGAGCAGTACTTC.

This clone turned up a few times. The genes are TRBV21-1 and TRBJ1-1; TRBD1 reflects the table's D call only, with no check against the DNA. TRBV21-1 is given as a pseudogene. The CDR3 has 16 residues. The CDR3 protein is CASIFTGQLMNTEAFF. The CDR3 DNA reads as TGTGCCAGCATCTTTACAGGGCAACTAATGAACACTGAAGCTTTCTTT.

This clone has only one observation. CDR3 region: CASSQAGTGFQPQHF. In DNA form, the CDR3 reads TGCGCCAGCAGCCAGGCCGGGACAGGGTTTCAGCCCCAGCATTTT. The chain links TRBV4-1 to TRBJ1-5, with 9 bases fitting TRBD1. The CDR3 spans 15 residues. The junction had 6 bases not matched to a gene; V was cut back by 3 bases and J by 6 bases. Germline V lookup: CDR1 MGHRA, CDR2 YSYEKL.

The rearrangement links TRBV18 to TRBJ2-1; the D gene could be TRBD1 or TRBD2 (6 bases each). The length of the CDR3 is 13 residues. Germline V gene sequence: CDR1 KGHSH, CDR2 LQKENI. V dropped 6 bases and J dropped 9 bases, with 15 bases sitting between them. For the CDR3, the DNA is TGTGCCAGCTCCCTACAGGGAGGCAGTGAGCAGTTCTTC. Translated: CASSLQGGSEQFF.

The chain employs TRBV7-9 and TRBJ2-7; 11 positions match TRBD1. Germline lookup yields CDR1 SEHNR and CDR2 FQNEAQ (reference sequence). Trimming removed 0 bases from V and 3 bases from J; junction bases left unmatched: 4. The CDR3 loop spans 16 amino acids. This chain's CDR3 is CASSLAGQGVDYEQYF. The CDR3, as DNA: TGTGCCAGCAGCTTAGCGGGACAGGGGGTGGACTACGAGCAGTACTTC.

The rearrangement uses TRBV28 and TRBJ1-3; D remains unclear. The V end lost 3 bases, the J end lost 3 bases, and 9 bases lay between the germline ends. CDR3 size: 14 residues. The germline V gene encodes CDR1 MDHEN and CDR2 SYDVKM. The CDR3 bases are TGTGCCAGCAGTTTTCGGAAGTTTGGAAACACCATATATTTT. Protein sequence: CASSFRKFGNTIYF.

The CDR3 loop reads CASNIEEELFF. CDR3 nucleotide sequence: TGTGCCAGCAATATAGAGGAGGAGCTGTTTTTT. V is TRBV7-8 and J is TRBJ2-2; D remains unclear. Looked up from germline, CDR1 is SGHVS and CDR2 is FQNEAQ. Trimming removed 7 bases from V and 10 bases from J, with 10 bases in between. CDR3 length: 11 amino acids.

V and J are TRBV29-1 and TRBJ2-1; tentative D call: TRBD1 (6 bases). CDR1 and CDR2 from the germline V gene are SQVTM and ANQGSEA. V was cut by 2 bases and J by 8 bases, with 13 bases left in between. There are 13 residues in the CDR3. The CDR3 sequence is CSVEYLGAHEQFF. The CDR3 bases are TGCAGCGTTGAATATTTGGGGGCACATGAGCAGTTCTTC.

The chain couples TRBV5-6 to TRBJ2-4, with D possibly TRBD2 on 5 matching bases. CDR3 length equals 15 residues. The ends were cut back, 1 base at V and 0 bases at J, with 8 bases in the middle. CDR1 and CDR2 (germline): SGHDT, YYEEEE. CDR3 protein: CASSLSGAAKNIQYF. CDR3 in DNA: TGTGCCAGCAGCTTGAGCGGTGCAGCCAAAAACATTCAGTACTTC. The full variable domain, in which reference TRBV5-6 and TRBJ2-4 provide the parts outside the CDR3, is DAGVTQSPTHLIKTRGQQVTLRCSPKSGHDTVSWYQQALGQGPQFIFQYYEEEERQRGNFPDRFSGHQFPNYSSELNVNALLLGDSALYLCASSLSGAAKNIQYFGAGTRLSVL.

The chain links TRBV7-9 to TRBJ2-1; 8 positions agree with TRBD2. Germline lookup yields CDR1 SEHNR and CDR2 FQNEAQ (reference sequence). The CDR3 totals 15 residues. V was pared by 3 bases and J by 3 bases, with 4 bases of the junction left unmatched. The CDR3 reads CASSFGGRLYNEQFF. CDR3 DNA sequence: TGTGCCAGCAGCTTCGGCGGGAGGCTCTACAATGAGCAGTTCTTC.

This clone was detected only a few times. The chain links TRBV29-1 to TRBJ1-1; D is unclear. This CDR3 region has 11 residues. Germline CDR1 reads SQVTM; CDR2 reads ANQGSEA. V was clipped by 4 bases and J by 4 bases, with 7 bases between them. The CDR3 reads CSVGVFTEAFF. The CDR3 coding sequence is TGCAGCGTTGGGGTGTTCACTGAAGCTTTCTTT.

The chain links TRBV6-1 to TRBJ2-2; 11 bases match TRBD2. V lost 4 bases to trimming and J lost 4 bases; unmatched junction nucleotides: 5. The CDR3 runs to 16 residues. Germline V gene sequence: CDR1 MNHNS, CDR2 SASEGT. CDR3 protein: CASSVLAGGVTGELFF. CDR3 DNA: TGTGCCAGCAGTGTCCTAGCGGGAGGAGTCACCGGGGAGCTGTTTTTT.

The V gene is TRBV7-9, the J gene TRBJ2-7; 9 nucleotides line up with TRBD1. The CDR3 consists of 14 residues. V was clipped by 7 bases and J by 4 bases; unmatched bases: 8. The germline V gene encodes CDR1 SEHNR and CDR2 FQNEAQ (reference sequence). The CDR3 DNA reads as TGTGCCAGCAACCCGGGACAGGGACCTTACGAGCAGTACTTC. It translates to CASNPGQGPYEQYF.

The rearrangement links TRBV25-1 to TRBJ1-3; D remains unclear. Per the germline V gene, CDR1 is MGHDK and CDR2 is SYGVNS. The CDR3 consists of 14 residues. Trimming took 2 bases from V and 1 from J, leaving 6 bases between them. In DNA form, the CDR3 reads TGTGCCAGCAGTGAAGAAAGGTCTGGAAACACCATATATTTT. It encodes CASSEERSGNTIYF.

The chain couples TRBV9 to TRBJ2-2; D is uncertain. Germline lookup yields CDR1 SGDLS and CDR2 YYNGEE. The V end lost 4 bases, the J end lost 3 bases, and 13 bases lay between the germline ends. The CDR3 totals 15 residues. The CDR3 region has the DNA TGTGCCAGCAGCTCCCCGGGTGTTCACACCGGGGAGCTGTTTTTT. The encoded protein is CASSSPGVHTGELFF.

The J gene is TRBJ2-5, the V gene TRBV11-3; 8 nucleotides match TRBD2. Germline assignment: CDR1 SGHNT and CDR2 YENEEA. The CDR3 is 13 residues long. V shed 5 bases, J shed 5 bases, and the junction held 4 bases outside the gene matches. CDR3 coding DNA: TGTGCCAGCAGCCCGGGGGGGGACGAGACCCAGTACTTC. Protein: CASSPGGDETQYF. Variable domain in full (rest from reference TRBV11-3 and TRBJ2-5): EAGVVQSPRYKIIEKKQPVAFWCNPISGHNTLYWYLQNLGQGPELLIRYENEEAVDDSQLPKDRFSAERLKGVDSTLKIQPAELGDSAVYLCASSPGGDETQYFGPGTRLLVL.

This clone has just a few counts. The genes are TRBV7-8 and TRBJ1-5; 9 positions agree with TRBD1. Unmatched junction bases numbered 9, after V lost 6 bases and J lost 0 bases. Per germline, CDR1 SGHVS and CDR2 FQNEAQ. This CDR3 spans 17 amino acids. The CDR3 DNA reads TGTGCCAGCAGAAAGGGACAGGGATTTTATAGCAATCAGCCCCAGCATTTT. It specifies CASRKGQGFYSNQPQHF.

This clone has just a few counts. The chain joins TRBV6-4 to TRBJ1-2; the D gene is possibly TRBD1 (6 bases). From germline, CDR1 is MRHNA and CDR2 SNTAGT. The CDR3 is 15 amino acids. V gave up 4 bases and J gave up 4 bases, with 16 bases separating them. The CDR3 protein is CASSVEPGQSYGYTF. Written as DNA, the CDR3 is TGTGCCAGCAGTGTCGAGCCGGGACAAAGCTATGGCTACACCTTC.

The CDR3 is CASSSRGAGNLYTEAFF. CDR3 nucleotide sequence: TGCGCCAGCAGCTCTAGGGGGGCAGGTAATCTGTACACTGAAGCTTTCTTT. This rearrangement joins TRBV5-1 to TRBJ1-1; TRBD1 might be the D (6 bases). The CDR3 runs to 17 residues. Germline-derived CDR1 and CDR2 are SGHRS and YFSETQ. The V gene lost 3 bases and the J gene lost 3 bases, with 21 bases spanning the gap. The full variable domain, completed using reference TRBV5-1 and TRBJ1-1, is KAGVTQTPRYLIKTRGQQVTLSCSPISGHRSVSWYQQTPGQGLQFLFEYFSETQRNKGNFPGRFSGRQFSNSRSEMNVSTLELGDSALYLCASSSRGAGNLYTEAFFGQGTRLTVV.

This clone was counted a few times. V usage is TRBV6-1 and J usage is TRBJ2-3; TRBD2 aligns across 7 bases. This CDR3 comprises 15 residues. Germline V gives CDR1 MNHNS, CDR2 SASEGT. V lost 3 bases to trimming and J lost 3 bases; unmatched junction nucleotides: 6. The CDR3: CASSDRWEGTDTQYF. The CDR3 bases are TGTGCCAGCAGTGATAGGTGGGAGGGAACAGATACGCAGTATTTT.

The chain carries TRBV19 and TRBJ2-5; the D gene could be TRBD1 or TRBD2 (5 bases each). In germline, CDR1 is LNHDA, CDR2 SQIVND (reference sequence). The CDR3 runs to 15 residues. V lost 5 bases to trimming and J lost 4 bases, with 17 bases between them. CDR3 in DNA: TGTGCCAGTAGTGATGAGGGGCGGGCCCTAGAGACCCAGTACTTC. This encodes CASSDEGRALETQYF.

This clone showed up just a few times. The V and J genes are TRBV5-6 and TRBJ2-1; D remains unclear. This CDR3 spans 14 amino acids. The V end was cut by 2 bases, the J end by 8 bases, with 14 bases between. Germline CDR1 reads SGHDT; CDR2 reads YYEEEE. The CDR3 DNA reads TGTGCCAGCAGCTTTAACCTCGACGGCTATGAGCAGTTCTTC. Its protein product is CASSFNLDGYEQFF.